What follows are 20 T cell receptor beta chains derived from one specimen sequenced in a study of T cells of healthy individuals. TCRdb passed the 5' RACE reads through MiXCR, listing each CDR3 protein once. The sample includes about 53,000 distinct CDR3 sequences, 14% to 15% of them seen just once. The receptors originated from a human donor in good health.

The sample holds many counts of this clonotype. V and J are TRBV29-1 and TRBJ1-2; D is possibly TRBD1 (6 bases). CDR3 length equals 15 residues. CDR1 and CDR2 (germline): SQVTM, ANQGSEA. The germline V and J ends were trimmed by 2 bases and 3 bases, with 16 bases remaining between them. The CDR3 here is CSVENRPGEYYGYTF. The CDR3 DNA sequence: TGCAGCGTTGAAAATCGTCCAGGGGAGTACTATGGCTACACCTTC.

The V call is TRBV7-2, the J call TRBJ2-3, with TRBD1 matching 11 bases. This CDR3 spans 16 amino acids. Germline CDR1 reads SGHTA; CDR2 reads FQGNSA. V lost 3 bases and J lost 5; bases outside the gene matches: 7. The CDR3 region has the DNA TGTGCCAGCAGCTTCCTCGGACAGGGGGCTGGAGATACGCAGTATTTT. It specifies CASSFLGQGAGDTQYF.

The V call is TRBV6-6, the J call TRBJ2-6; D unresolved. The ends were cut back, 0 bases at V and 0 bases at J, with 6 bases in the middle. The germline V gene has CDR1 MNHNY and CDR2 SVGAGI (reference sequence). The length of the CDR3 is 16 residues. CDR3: CASSYSPHSGANVLTF. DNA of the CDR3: TGTGCCAGCAGTTACTCTCCCCACTCTGGGGCCAACGTCCTGACTTTC.

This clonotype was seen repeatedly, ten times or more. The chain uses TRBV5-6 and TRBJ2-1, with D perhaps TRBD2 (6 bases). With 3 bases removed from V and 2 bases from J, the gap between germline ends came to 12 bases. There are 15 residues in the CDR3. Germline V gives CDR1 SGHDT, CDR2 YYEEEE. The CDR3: CASSWDLNAYNEQFF. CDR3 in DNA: TGTGCCAGCAGCTGGGACTTGAACGCCTACAATGAGCAGTTCTTC.

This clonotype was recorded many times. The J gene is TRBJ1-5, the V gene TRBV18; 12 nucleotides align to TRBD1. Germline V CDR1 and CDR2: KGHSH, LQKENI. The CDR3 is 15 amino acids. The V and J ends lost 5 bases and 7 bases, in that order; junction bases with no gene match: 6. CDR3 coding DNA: TGTGCCAGCTCATCGGGACAGGGGGCTGTACAGCCCCAGCATTTT. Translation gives CASSSGQGAVQPQHF.

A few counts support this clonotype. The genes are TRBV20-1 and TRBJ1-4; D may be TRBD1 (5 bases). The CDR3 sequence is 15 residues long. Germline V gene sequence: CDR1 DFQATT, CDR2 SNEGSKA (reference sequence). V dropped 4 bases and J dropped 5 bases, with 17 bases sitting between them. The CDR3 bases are TGCAGTGCTAATATAGCCGGGACGGCGAATGAAAAACTGTTTTTT. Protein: CSANIAGTANEKLFF.

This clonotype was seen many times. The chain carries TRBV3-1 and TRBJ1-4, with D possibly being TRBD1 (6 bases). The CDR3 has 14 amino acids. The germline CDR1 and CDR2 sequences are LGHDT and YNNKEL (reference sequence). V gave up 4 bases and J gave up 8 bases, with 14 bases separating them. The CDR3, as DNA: TGTGCCAGCAGCCTTTCCCAACAGGGAGAAAAACTGTTTTTT. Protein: CASSLSQQGEKLFF.

CDR3 amino acids: CASSTDAASASTDTQYF. In nucleotides, the CDR3 is TGTGCCAGCAGCACTGACGCCGCTAGCGCTAGCACAGATACGCAGTATTTT. The chain employs TRBV7-2 and TRBJ2-3, with D perhaps TRBD2 (6 bases). V was trimmed by 5 bases and J by 0 bases, leaving 18 bases between them. This CDR3 spans 17 amino acids. The V gene's germline CDR1 is SGHTA and CDR2 FQGNSA.

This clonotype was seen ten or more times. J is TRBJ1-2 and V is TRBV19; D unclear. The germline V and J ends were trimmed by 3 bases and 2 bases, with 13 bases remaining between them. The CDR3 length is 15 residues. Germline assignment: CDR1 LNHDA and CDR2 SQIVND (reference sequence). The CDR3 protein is CASSIRGGVNYGYTF. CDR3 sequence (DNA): TGTGCCAGTAGTATTCGTGGCGGAGTAAACTATGGCTACACCTTC.

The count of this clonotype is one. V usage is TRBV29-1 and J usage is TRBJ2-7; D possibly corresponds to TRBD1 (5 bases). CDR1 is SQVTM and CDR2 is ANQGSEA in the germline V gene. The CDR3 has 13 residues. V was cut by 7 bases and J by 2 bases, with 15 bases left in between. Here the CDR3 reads CSGVFQGTYEQYF. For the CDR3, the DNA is TGCAGCGGCGTTTTTCAGGGAACCTACGAGCAGTACTTC.

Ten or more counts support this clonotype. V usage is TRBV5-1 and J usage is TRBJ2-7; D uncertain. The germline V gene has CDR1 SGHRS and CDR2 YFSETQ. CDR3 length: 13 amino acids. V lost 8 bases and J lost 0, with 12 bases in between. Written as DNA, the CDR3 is TGCGCCAGTAGGAAGGACGACTCCTACGAGCAGTACTTC. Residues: CASRKDDSYEQYF.

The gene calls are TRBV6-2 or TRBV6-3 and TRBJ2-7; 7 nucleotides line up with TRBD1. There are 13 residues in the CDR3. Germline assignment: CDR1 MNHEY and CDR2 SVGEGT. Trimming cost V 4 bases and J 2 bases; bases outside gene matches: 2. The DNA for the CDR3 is TGTGCCAGCAGTTCGGGACAGACCTACGAGCAGTACTTC. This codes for CASSSGQTYEQYF.

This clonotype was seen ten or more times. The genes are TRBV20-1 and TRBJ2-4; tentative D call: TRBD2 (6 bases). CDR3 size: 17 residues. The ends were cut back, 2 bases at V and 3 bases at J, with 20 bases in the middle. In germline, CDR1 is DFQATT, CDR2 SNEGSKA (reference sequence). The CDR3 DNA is TGCAGTGCTAGAACCCCTACGGGGGAAGGGGTCAAAAACATTCAGTACTTC. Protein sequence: CSARTPTGEGVKNIQYF.

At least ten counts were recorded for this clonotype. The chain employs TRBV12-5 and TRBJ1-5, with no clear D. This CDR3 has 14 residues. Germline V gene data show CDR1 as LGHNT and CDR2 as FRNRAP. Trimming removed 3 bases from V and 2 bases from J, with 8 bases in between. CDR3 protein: CASGLLDRNQPQHF. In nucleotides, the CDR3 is TGTGCTAGTGGTTTACTGGATCGCAATCAGCCCCAGCATTTT.

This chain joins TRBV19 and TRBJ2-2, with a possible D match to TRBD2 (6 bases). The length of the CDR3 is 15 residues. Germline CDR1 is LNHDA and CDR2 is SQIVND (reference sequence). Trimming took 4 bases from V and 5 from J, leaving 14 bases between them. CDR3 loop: CASSTPGGKTGELFF. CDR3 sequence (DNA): TGTGCCAGTAGTACTCCTGGGGGGAAAACCGGGGAGCTGTTTTTT. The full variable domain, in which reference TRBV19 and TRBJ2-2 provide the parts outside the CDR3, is DGGITQSPKYLFRKEGQNVTLSCEQNLNHDAMYWYRQDPGQGLRLIYYSQIVNDFQKGDIAEGYSVSREKKESFPLTVTSAQKNPTAFYLCASSTPGGKTGELFFGEGSRLTVL.

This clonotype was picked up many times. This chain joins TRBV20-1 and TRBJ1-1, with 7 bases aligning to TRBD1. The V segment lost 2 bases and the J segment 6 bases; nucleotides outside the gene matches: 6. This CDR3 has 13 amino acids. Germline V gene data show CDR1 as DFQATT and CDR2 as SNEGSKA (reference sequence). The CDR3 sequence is CSARSRTGPEAFF. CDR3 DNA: TGCAGTGCTAGATCAAGGACAGGCCCTGAAGCTTTCTTT.

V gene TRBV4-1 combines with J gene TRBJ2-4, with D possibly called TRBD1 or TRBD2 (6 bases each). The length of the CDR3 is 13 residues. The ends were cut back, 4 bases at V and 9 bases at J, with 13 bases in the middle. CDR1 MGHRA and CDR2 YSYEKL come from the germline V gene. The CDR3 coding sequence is TGCGCCAGCAGCCCGGTGGAGGGGGGCATTCAGTACTTC. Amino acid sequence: CASSPVEGGIQYF.

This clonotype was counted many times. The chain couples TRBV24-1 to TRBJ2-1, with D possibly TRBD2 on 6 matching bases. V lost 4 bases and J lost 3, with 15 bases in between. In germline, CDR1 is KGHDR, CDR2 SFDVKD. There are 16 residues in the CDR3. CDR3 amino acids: CATSEPGLANYNEQFF. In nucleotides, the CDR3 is TGTGCCACCAGTGAGCCTGGGCTAGCGAACTACAATGAGCAGTTCTTC.

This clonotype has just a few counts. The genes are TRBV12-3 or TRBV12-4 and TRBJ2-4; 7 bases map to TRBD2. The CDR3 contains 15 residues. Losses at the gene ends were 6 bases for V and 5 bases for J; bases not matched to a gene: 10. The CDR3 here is CASSISGFRENIQYF. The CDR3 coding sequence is TGTGCCAGCAGCATTAGCGGGTTCAGGGAAAACATTCAGTACTTC.

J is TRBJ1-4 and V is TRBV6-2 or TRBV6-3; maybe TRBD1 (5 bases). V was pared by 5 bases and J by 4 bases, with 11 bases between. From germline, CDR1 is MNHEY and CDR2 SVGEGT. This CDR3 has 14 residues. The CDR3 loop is CASSQTGFNEKLFF. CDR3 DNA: TGTGCCAGCAGTCAAACAGGCTTTAATGAAAAACTGTTTTTT.